The clone carrying this T cell receptor beta chain was detected many times. The antigen remains undetermined. Hyperthyroidism had been newly diagnosed in patients aged 18 to 65, and its duration was under 2 months. The data stem from a study of T cells in Graves' hyperthyroidism and ophthalmopathy. Study-wide points: Ophthalmopathy got predicted by the model a median approximately 6.4 months before its onset. Most thyroid clonotypes that were expanded above 0.001 also turned up in blood.

What was amplified from RNA transcripts were TCR beta CDR3 regions. With the HTBI primer set, the TCR CDR3 went through a first round of RT-PCR. TCRdb re-analysed the multiplex PCR reads in MiXCR, keeping a single row per CDR3 protein. This sample has 300,000 to 450,000 distinct CDR3 sequences; about a sixth occur once, and the top ten carry around a quarter. The CDR3 loop spans 15 amino acids. V was clipped by 0 bases and J by 8 bases, with 17 bases between them. Germline V gives CDR1 DFQATT, CDR2 SNEGSKA (reference sequence). The sequenced material came from blood. This TCR was recovered from a woman between 18 and 30 years old with Graves' hyperthyroidism that later progressed to Graves' ophthalmopathy. This chain connects TRBV20-1 to TRBJ2-1; D is uncertain. The chain's CDR3 is CSARDSERVYDEQFF. CDR3 bases: TGCAGTGCTAGAGATTCGGAACGGGTCTATGATGAGCAGTTCTTC.